The clone carrying this T cell receptor (beta chain) has just a few counts. Its target is not known. This entry belongs to a study of response to subunit inactivated influenza vaccine. TCRdb re-called the RT-PCR reads through MiXCR, storing one row per CDR3 protein. This table has about 500,000 distinct CDR3 sequences, 16% appearing once. Whole-study findings and limits: Authors suggested each seasonal flu vaccination may recruit only limited numbers of new T cells.

Germline-derived CDR1 and CDR2 are MNHNS and SASEGT. This CDR3 comprises 12 residues. Trimming took 7 bases from V and 12 from J, leaving 16 bases between them. This sequence originates from a man aged 50 to 69 who received an inactivated influenza vaccine. The J gene is TRBJ2-1, the V gene TRBV6-1; D ambiguous. The starting material was CD4+ T cells sorted from PBMCs, obtained less than 30 months after vaccination. The CDR3 sequence: CASTSQVVRQFF. In DNA, the CDR3 is TGTGCCAGCACCAGTCAGGTAGTTCGGCAGTTCTTC.